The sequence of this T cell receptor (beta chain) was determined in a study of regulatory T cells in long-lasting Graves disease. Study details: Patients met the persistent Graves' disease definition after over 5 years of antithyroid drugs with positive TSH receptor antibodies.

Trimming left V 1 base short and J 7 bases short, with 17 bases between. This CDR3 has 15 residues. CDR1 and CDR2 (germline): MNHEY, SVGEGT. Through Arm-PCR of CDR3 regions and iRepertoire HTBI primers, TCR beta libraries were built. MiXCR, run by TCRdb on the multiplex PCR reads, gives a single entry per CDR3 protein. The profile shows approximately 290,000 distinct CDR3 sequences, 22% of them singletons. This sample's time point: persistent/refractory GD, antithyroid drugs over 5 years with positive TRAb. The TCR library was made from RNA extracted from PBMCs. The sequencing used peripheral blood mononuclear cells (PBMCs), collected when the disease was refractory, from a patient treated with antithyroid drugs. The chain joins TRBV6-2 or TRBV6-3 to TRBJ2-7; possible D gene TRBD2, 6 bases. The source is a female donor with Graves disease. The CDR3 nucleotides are TGTGCCAGCAGTTACTTGGGCCCGGGAGCAGAAGAGCAGTACTTC. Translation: CASSYLGPGAEEQYF.